This T cell receptor beta chain was captured by sequencing in a study of blood T cell repertoires in COVID-19. Study context: Samples came from the United States, Italy and Spain, spanning acute and convalescent COVID-19. Sources were T cells, B-cell-depleted T cells, or PBMCs; the material itself was cDNA or gDNA.

In the authors' workflow: Estimated nucleated cell counts came from reference gene primer amplification. Sequencing used immunoSEQ multiplex PCR; TCRdb keeps in-frame clones, though not all of them. V and J calls and clone size are those listed in that table; D and trimming were worked out from the DNA. In the table there are some 250,000 clones, more than 70% of which are singletons. This CDR3 is built from 15 residues. The ends lost 4 bases at V and 6 bases at J; junction bases unmatched: 5. Germline V gene sequence: CDR1 SGHNT, CDR2 YYREEE (reference sequence). This receptor was identified in a man aged 35-49 years with active or convalescent COVID-19. The sample consisted of peripheral blood. The chain couples TRBV5-4 to TRBJ2-2; 11 bases match TRBD1. The CDR3 reads CASSGRDRGSGELFF. The CDR3 DNA sequence: TGTGCCAGCAGCGGGCGGGACAGGGGGTCCGGGGAGCTGTTTTTT. Full variable domain (rest looked up from reference TRBV5-4 and TRBJ2-2): ETGVTQSPTHLIKTRGQQVTLRCSSQSGHNTVSWYQQALGQGPQFIFQYYREEENGRGNFPPRFSGLQFPNYSSELNVNALELDDSALYLCASSGRDRGSGELFFGEGSRLTVL.